Below, 25 T cell receptor beta chains from the same sample are listed, as sequenced in a study of blood T cell repertoires in COVID-19. Data came from immunoSEQ multiplex PCR; TCRdb stores just in-frame clones and leaves some out. This table has 150,000 to 200,000 clones, 70% to 90% appearing once. The sample taken for sequencing was peripheral blood. The receptors derive from a woman aged 55-69 years with COVID-19, enrolled during active disease.

This chain connects TRBV11-1 to TRBJ1-2; D gene uncertain. This CDR3 has 16 amino acids. Trimming pared 4 bases from V and 4 bases from J, leaving 19 bases between. Germline assignment: CDR1 SGHAT and CDR2 FQDESV (reference sequence). The CDR3 DNA reads TGTGCCAGCAGCTCCTCTGTATCAACCCACGGCTATGGCTACACCTTC. Protein product: CASSSSVSTHGYGYTF.

V usage is TRBV7-2 and J usage is TRBJ1-6, with D perhaps matching TRBD1 (5 bases). CDR3 length equals 13 residues. Germline assignment: CDR1 SGHTA and CDR2 FQGNSA. CDR3 protein: CASGANYNSPLHF. CDR3 sequence (DNA): TGTGCAAGCGGGGCAAATTATAATTCACCCCTCCACTTT.

The gene calls are TRBV6-1 and TRBJ1-2, with D possibly matching TRBD1 (5 bases). Between the trimmed V and J ends, which lost 2 bases and 2 bases, there was a span of 15 bases. The CDR3 consists of 16 residues. The germline V gene has CDR1 MNHNS and CDR2 SASEGT. The DNA for the CDR3 is TGTGCCAGCAGTGAACGCGCGGGGGGACCCAACTATGGCTACACCTTC. Protein sequence: CASSERAGGPNYGYTF.

V usage is TRBV24-1 and J usage is TRBJ2-7, with TRBD1 identical over 7 bases. The V gene end was trimmed by 4 bases and the J gene end by 6 bases; junction bases not matched to a gene: 8. Germline loops: CDR1 KGHDR, CDR2 SFDVKD. This CDR3 comprises 14 residues. CDR3 residues: CATSDDRDNAEQYF. The CDR3 DNA reads as TGTGCCACCAGTGACGACAGGGATAATGCCGAGCAGTACTTC.

V usage is TRBV9 and J usage is TRBJ2-5, with 12 positions matching TRBD2. Germline loops: CDR1 SGDLS, CDR2 YYNGEE. The CDR3 length is 14 residues. Trimming removed 3 bases from V and 4 bases from J; junction bases left unmatched: 1. This chain's CDR3 is CASSAGLAGETQYF. CDR3 sequence (DNA): TGTGCCAGCAGCGCGGGACTAGCGGGAGAGACCCAGTACTTC.

This clone appeared a single time. This chain uses TRBV18 with TRBJ2-2, with TRBD1 as a possible D gene (5 bases). V dropped 3 bases and J dropped 1 base, with 9 bases sitting between them. In germline, CDR1 is KGHSH, CDR2 LQKENI. CDR3 length equals 15 residues. CDR3 coding DNA: TGTGCCAGCTCACCCACAGGACGGAACACCGGGGAGCTGTTTTTT. Encoded protein: CASSPTGRNTGELFF.

The chain is built from TRBV4-3 and TRBJ2-3, with D perhaps matching TRBD2 (6 bases). V gave up 2 bases and J gave up 0 bases, with 9 bases separating them. The CDR3 has 15 residues. CDR1 is LGHNA, CDR2 YSLEER, per germline. CDR3 DNA: TGCGCCAGCAGCCAACAAGCGGGCAGCACAGATACGCAGTATTTT. Its translation is CASSQQAGSTDTQYF.

V is TRBV24-1 and J is TRBJ2-1; weak D call: TRBD1 (5 bases). This CDR3 spans 17 amino acids. Deletions cut 4 bases from V and 5 bases from J, with 20 bases between. The germline CDR1 and CDR2 sequences are KGHDR and SFDVKD. The CDR3 region has the DNA TGTGCCACCAGTGACTCCAGGGTCAGGGTGGAGAACAATGAGCAGTTCTTC. Translated: CATSDSRVRVENNEQFF.

The chain recombines TRBV6-2 or TRBV6-3 with TRBJ1-5; TRBD1 matches 7 bases. Germline loops: CDR1 MNHEY, CDR2 SVGEGT. The length of the CDR3 is 14 residues. V trimming: 5 bases; J trimming: 1 base; junction bases outside the gene matches: 2. CDR3 amino acids: CASSRDRSNQPQHF. CDR3 nucleotides: TGTGCCAGCAGTCGGGACAGAAGCAATCAGCCCCAGCATTTT.

This clone was picked up a small number of times. This rearrangement joins TRBV13 to TRBJ2-7; D gene unclear. This CDR3 is 15 amino acids long. Germline V CDR1 and CDR2: PRHDT, FYEKMQ (reference sequence). Trimming removed 0 bases from V and 3 bases from J, with 12 bases in between. In nucleotides, the CDR3 is TGTGCCAGCAGCTTAGGGGCCCAGCGCCTCTACGAGCAGTACTTC. Amino acids: CASSLGAQRLYEQYF.

This clone was detected only once. The chain carries TRBV5-6 and TRBJ2-5; D not resolved. The CDR3 consists of 14 residues. In germline, CDR1 is SGHDT, CDR2 YYEEEE. V gave up 3 bases and J gave up 2 bases, with 11 bases separating them. The CDR3 region is CASSWISRQETQYF. The CDR3, as DNA: TGTGCCAGCAGCTGGATCTCCAGGCAAGAGACCCAGTACTTC.

This clone was seen more than once but under ten times. CDR3 in DNA: TGCAGTGCTTCTCCCGGGACTGAAGCTTTCTTT. Its protein product is CSASPGTEAFF. V usage is TRBV20-1 and J usage is TRBJ1-1; D remains ambiguous. The germline CDR1 and CDR2 sequences are DFQATT and SNEGSKA (reference sequence). The CDR3 runs 11 residues. V gave up 5 bases and J gave up 5 bases, with 9 bases separating them.

The chain has TRBV28 and TRBJ1-1; D is undetermined. The CDR3 consists of 11 residues. The germline CDR1 and CDR2 sequences are MDHEN and SYDVKM. The germline V and J ends were trimmed by 5 bases and 3 bases, with 4 bases remaining between them. The chain's CDR3 is CASSKHTEAFF. The CDR3 bases are TGTGCCAGCAGTAAGCACACTGAAGCTTTCTTT.

This clone has just one count. This chain uses TRBV14 with TRBJ1-1; no firm D call. The CDR3 loop spans 14 amino acids. Trimming left V 4 bases short and J 10 bases short, with 19 bases between. The germline V gene has CDR1 SGHDN and CDR2 FVKESK. The CDR3 here is CASSPTWGVGAAFF. The CDR3 DNA reads as TGTGCCAGCAGCCCCACCTGGGGAGTGGGAGCAGCTTTCTTT.

This rearrangement joins TRBV9 to TRBJ2-5; 10 bases map to TRBD2. The V gene end was trimmed by 3 bases and the J gene end by 5 bases; junction bases not matched to a gene: 16. The germline gives CDR1 SGDLS, CDR2 YYNGEE. This CDR3 comprises 18 residues. The CDR3 sequence: CASSAGKGSGRSVETQYF. The DNA for the CDR3 is TGTGCCAGCAGCGCGGGTAAGGGTAGCGGGAGGAGTGTGGAGACCCAGTACTTC.

The table lists this clone with a few counts. The J gene is TRBJ1-1, the V gene TRBV30; TRBD1 matches 8 bases. The germline V gene encodes CDR1 GTSNPN and CDR2 SVGIG (reference sequence). This CDR3 spans 14 amino acids. V lost 3 bases to trimming and J lost 0 bases; unmatched junction nucleotides: 3. The CDR3 is CAWRRQGMNTEAFF. CDR3 nucleotides: TGTGCCTGGAGACGACAGGGGATGAACACTGAAGCTTTCTTT.

The CDR3 region is CASSVGAGVSYEQYF. CDR3 nucleotides: TGTGCCAGCAGCGTAGGTGCAGGGGTATCCTACGAGCAGTACTTC. J is TRBJ2-7 and V is TRBV9; perhaps TRBD1 as D (6 bases). Germline CDR1 reads SGDLS; CDR2 reads YYNGEE. The V and J ends lost 0 bases and 1 base respectively, with 11 bases between them. The CDR3 is 15 residues long.

Worth noting for this clone: The junction does not match germline at one end; this may be a read error. J is TRBJ2-1 and V is TRBV7-7, with 8 nucleotides matching TRBD2. This CDR3 region has 14 residues. Germline V gene data show CDR1 as SSHAT and CDR2 as FNYEAQ (reference sequence). The CDR3 DNA reads as TGTGCTAGCAGCTTACGCAGCGGGAGCTATGAGCAGTTCTTC. This codes for CASSLRSGSYEQFF.

The V and J genes are TRBV28 and TRBJ2-7, with TRBD1 identical over 8 bases. Germline loops: CDR1 MDHEN, CDR2 SYDVKM. This CDR3 contains 15 residues. The V segment lost 5 bases and the J segment 2 bases; nucleotides outside the gene matches: 8. CDR3 amino acids: CASSMTGTGTYEQYF. The CDR3 nucleotides are TGTGCCAGCAGTATGACCGGGACAGGAACCTACGAGCAGTACTTC.

The gene calls are TRBV3-1 (or the pseudogene TRBV3-2) and TRBJ2-7; no firm D call. Per germline, CDR1 LGHDT and CDR2 YNNKEL (reference sequence). The CDR3 is 16 amino acids. V lost 0 bases to trimming and J lost 0 bases, with 12 bases between them. The CDR3 region has the DNA TGTGCCAGCAGCCAAGATATCGGCGGCCGCTCCTACGAGCAGTACTTC. Amino acid sequence: CASSQDIGGRSYEQYF.

The J gene is TRBJ1-3, the V gene TRBV28; D gene unclear. The V gene's germline CDR1 is MDHEN and CDR2 SYDVKM. The ends were cut back, 7 bases at V and 4 bases at J, with 20 bases in the middle. The CDR3 length is 16 residues. The CDR3, as DNA: TGTGCCAGCACCCCGAATGAGGGAATTAGGGGAAACACCATATATTTT. It encodes CASTPNEGIRGNTIYF.

The gene calls are TRBV27 and TRBJ2-3; possible D gene TRBD2, 6 bases. The CDR3 totals 15 residues. Germline CDR1 is MNHEY and CDR2 is SMNVEV (reference sequence). Deletions cut 2 bases from V and 2 bases from J, with 11 bases between. The chain's CDR3 is CASSLVGEATDTQYF. The CDR3, as DNA: TGTGCCAGCAGTTTAGTAGGGGAGGCCACAGATACGCAGTATTTT.

The J gene is TRBJ2-7, the V gene TRBV15; 12 nucleotides agree with TRBD2. V trimming: 1 base; J trimming: 2 bases; junction bases outside the gene matches: 6. CDR3 length equals 17 residues. Looked up from germline, CDR1 is LNHNV and CDR2 is YYDKDF (reference sequence). CDR3 coding DNA: TGTGCCACCAGCAGAGCCTTGACTAGCGGGAGTCCCTACGAGCAGTACTTC. As protein: CATSRALTSGSPYEQYF.

J is TRBJ1-5 and V is TRBV6-6, with 10 bases that match TRBD1. Losses at the gene ends were 8 bases for V and 5 bases for J; bases not matched to a gene: 0. The V gene's germline CDR1 is MNHNY and CDR2 SVGAGI (reference sequence). This CDR3 is built from 12 residues. The CDR3 DNA reads TGTGCCAGCGGGACAGGGGATCAGCCCCAGCATTTT. Protein: CASGTGDQPQHF.

The CDR3 DNA reads as TGTGCCAGCAGCCCATGGGGGACTAGCGGGACGGAGACCCAGTACTTC. This codes for CASSPWGTSGTETQYF. The chain links TRBV3-1 (or the pseudogene TRBV3-2) to TRBJ2-5, with TRBD2 identical over 13 bases. This CDR3 is 16 amino acids long. J was trimmed by 5 bases and V by 4 bases; bases with no gene match: 7. Per the germline V gene, CDR1 is LGHDT and CDR2 is YNNKEL (reference sequence).